Following are 19 T cell receptor beta chains from one sample sequenced in a study of T cell changes during pregnancy in multiple sclerosis (dated by TCRdb to between 2018 and 2021). Library prep was done by the immunoSEQ multiplex PCR assay. The immuneACCESS repertoire file appears here via TCRdb, limited to in-frame rearrangements. These files lack a portion of the clones; in checked studies, under half of the deficit traces to unresolved V genes, and the cause of the others is not known. This sample comprises around 99,000 clones, roughly 92% of them detected only once. More than 2.5% of the sample is taken by the ten largest. The input for sequencing was peripheral blood, taken in the first trimester of pregnancy. The receptors were gathered from a female donor with multiple sclerosis, enrolled in a pregnancy study.

The rearrangement joins TRBV6-5 to TRBJ1-1; 8 nucleotides agree with TRBD1. The germline gives CDR1 MNHEY, CDR2 SVGAGI. The V gene end was trimmed by 8 bases and the J gene end by 10 bases; junction bases not matched to a gene: 6. The CDR3 is 11 residues long. CDR3 sequence: CASGQGAVAFF. The CDR3, as DNA: TGTGCCAGCGGGCAGGGGGCGGTAGCTTTCTTT.

The rearrangement joins TRBV11-1 to TRBJ2-3, with D unresolved. The CDR3 has 14 amino acids. V was shortened by 6 bases and J by 1 base, with 11 bases between the two germline ends. Germline CDR1 SGHAT, CDR2 FQDESV (reference sequence). As DNA, the CDR3 is TGTGCCAGCAGTTTTATCCGAGGCACAGATACGCAGTATTTT. Translated, it gives CASSFIRGTDTQYF.

The rearrangement links TRBV27 to TRBJ2-7, with TRBD2 matching over 8 bases. V trimming: 3 bases; J trimming: 1 base; junction bases outside the gene matches: 8. Germline-derived CDR1 and CDR2 are MNHEY and SMNVEV (reference sequence). The CDR3 loop spans 16 amino acids. DNA of the CDR3: TGTGCCAGCAGTTTGGCCGGGGCTAGCGGGTCCTACGAGCAGTACTTC. Its protein product is CASSLAGASGSYEQYF.

The gene calls are TRBV28 and TRBJ1-2, with 7 bases that match TRBD1. The CDR3 length is 14 residues. With 7 bases clipped from V and 7 bases from J, the junction kept 12 bases outside the gene matches. Germline lookup yields CDR1 MDHEN and CDR2 SYDVKM. The CDR3 here is CASTSGRGTGGYTF. CDR3 sequence (DNA): TGTGCCAGCACCTCCGGCAGGGGGACCGGTGGCTACACCTTC.

The count of this clone is one. This chain connects TRBV6-4 to TRBJ2-1, with TRBD2 matching over 12 bases. V lost 5 bases, J lost 12 bases, and 14 bases stayed unmatched. CDR3 length: 16 amino acids. Germline V gene data show CDR1 as MRHNA and CDR2 as SNTAGT. CDR3: CASSHLAGGSLGVQFF. CDR3 DNA: TGTGCCAGCAGTCATCTAGCGGGAGGGTCCTTGGGGGTGCAGTTCTTC.

J is TRBJ1-4 and V is TRBV7-9; no clear D gene. Germline V gene data show CDR1 as SEHNR and CDR2 as FQNEAQ (reference sequence). V was clipped by 5 bases and J by 8 bases, with 18 bases between them. The CDR3 sequence is 15 residues long. CDR3 DNA sequence: TGTGCCAGCAGCGATCTCGGGAGGATCGGGGAAAAACTGTTTTTT. Its translation is CASSDLGRIGEKLFF.

The V and J genes are TRBV9 and TRBJ1-2; 8 nucleotides line up with TRBD1. The ends lost 0 bases at V and 7 bases at J; junction bases unmatched: 5. Germline CDR1 SGDLS, CDR2 YYNGEE. The CDR3 contains 14 residues. Here the CDR3 reads CASSVEAGGGGYTF. CDR3 sequence (DNA): TGTGCCAGCAGCGTAGAGGCAGGGGGCGGTGGCTACACCTTC.

J is TRBJ1-1 and V is TRBV5-6; a weak D match, TRBD1 (5 bases). Trimming removed 3 bases at V and 5 bases at J, with 17 bases between. The CDR3 totals 15 residues. The germline V gene has CDR1 SGHDT and CDR2 YYEEEE. CDR3 in DNA: TGTGCCAGCAGCTGGGATGGGCAGGGTAGAACTGAAGCTTTCTTT. Protein: CASSWDGQGRTEAFF.

CDR3 DNA sequence: TGTGCCAGCAGAGGGGATTACCAAGAGACCCAGTACTTC. As protein: CASRGDYQETQYF. The chain recombines TRBV7-9 with TRBJ2-5, with D perhaps TRBD1 (5 bases). The V and J ends lost 6 bases and 0 bases respectively, with 8 bases between them. Germline V gives CDR1 SEHNR, CDR2 FQNEAQ (reference sequence). This CDR3 contains 13 residues.

The chain links TRBV5-6 to TRBJ2-7; 11 bases match TRBD2. Germline V gene lookup returns CDR1 SGHDT and CDR2 YYEEEE. The CDR3 spans 14 residues. V lost 3 bases to trimming and J lost 3 bases; unmatched junction nucleotides: 2. CDR3 nucleotide sequence: TGTGCCAGCAGCTCTGGACTAGCGGGCTACGAGCAGTACTTC. Translation: CASSSGLAGYEQYF.

V and J are TRBV5-1 and TRBJ2-5; 11 positions agree with TRBD1. This CDR3 is built from 15 residues. The ends lost 4 bases at V and 4 bases at J; junction bases unmatched: 6. The V gene's germline CDR1 is SGHRS and CDR2 YFSETQ. The CDR3 reads CASSPAGTGGETQYF. The CDR3 DNA sequence: TGCGCCAGCAGCCCTGCCGGGACAGGGGGAGAGACCCAGTACTTC.

The chain couples TRBV19 to TRBJ1-1; D remains ambiguous. This CDR3 has 15 residues. The germline gives CDR1 LNHDA, CDR2 SQIVND (reference sequence). Trimming removed 3 bases at V and 4 bases at J, with 15 bases between. CDR3 nucleotides: TGTGCCAGTAGTATTCCTGGACTGGGAGCCACTGAAGCTTTCTTT. This encodes CASSIPGLGATEAFF.

The chain joins TRBV2 to TRBJ2-7, with 7 bases that match TRBD1. From germline, CDR1 is SNHLY and CDR2 FYNNEI. With 7 bases clipped from V and 2 bases from J, the junction kept 5 bases outside the gene matches. The CDR3 consists of 13 residues. In DNA form, the CDR3 reads TGTGCCAGCATCACTACAGGGGCCTACGAGCAGTACTTC. Its translation: CASITTGAYEQYF.

A single count supports this clone. V usage is TRBV11-1 and J usage is TRBJ2-1; unclear D gene. This CDR3 region has 13 residues. Germline V lookup: CDR1 SGHAT, CDR2 FQDESV (reference sequence). The germline V and J ends were trimmed by 5 bases and 5 bases, with 10 bases remaining between them. The CDR3 DNA sequence: TGTGCCAGCAGCGCAAGTCCGGACAATGAGCAGTTCTTC. Its translation is CASSASPDNEQFF.

The chain links TRBV7-8 to TRBJ2-7; 7 bases fit TRBD1. The CDR3 totals 14 residues. V was pared by 8 bases and J by 4 bases, with 11 bases of the junction left unmatched. In germline, CDR1 is SGHVS, CDR2 FQNEAQ. The CDR3 reads CASSQGDRIYEQYF. The CDR3 DNA reads as TGTGCCAGCTCACAAGGGGACAGAATTTACGAGCAGTACTTC.

The chain recombines TRBV7-9 with TRBJ2-2; a possible D gene is TRBD1 (6 bases). CDR1 is SEHNR, CDR2 FQNEAQ, per germline (reference sequence). The ends were cut back, 5 bases at V and 3 bases at J, with 16 bases in the middle. The length of the CDR3 is 16 residues. The CDR3 DNA is TGTGCCAGCAGCCCGACAGGAAGGTTGGACACCGGGGAGCTGTTTTTT. Protein sequence: CASSPTGRLDTGELFF.

The chain carries TRBV4-1 and TRBJ2-5, with 9 bases identical to TRBD1. V gave up 1 base and J gave up 5 bases; unmatched junction bases: 5. Germline V gives CDR1 MGHRA, CDR2 YSYEKL. This CDR3 is built from 15 residues. CDR3 nucleotide sequence: TGCGCCAGCAGCCAAGGGACAGGGGCAGGGGAGACCCAGTACTTC. Protein: CASSQGTGAGETQYF.

This clone turned up a few times. The rearrangement uses TRBV5-1 and TRBJ1-1, with D possibly TRBD1 on 6 matching bases. Trimming cost V 1 base and J 1 base, with 26 bases left between them. The germline V gene encodes CDR1 SGHRS and CDR2 YFSETQ. The CDR3 has 20 residues. The CDR3 loop reads CASSLWVPRTVVGTNTEAFF. The CDR3 nucleotides are TGCGCCAGCAGCTTGTGGGTGCCTAGGACAGTTGTCGGGACGAACACTGAAGCTTTCTTT. The full variable domain, in which reference TRBV5-1 and TRBJ1-1 provide the parts outside the CDR3, is KAGVTQTPRYLIKTRGQQVTLSCSPISGHRSVSWYQQTPGQGLQFLFEYFSETQRNKGNFPGRFSGRQFSNSRSEMNVSTLELGDSALYLCASSLWVPRTVVGTNTEAFFGQGTRLTVV.

The genes are TRBV28 and TRBJ2-1; D possibly corresponds to TRBD2 (7 bases). Per germline, CDR1 MDHEN and CDR2 SYDVKM. V shed 3 bases and J shed 6 bases, with 18 bases lying between them. This CDR3 has 16 amino acids. CDR3 loop: CASSLGGGNYPNEQFF. The CDR3, as DNA: TGTGCCAGCAGTTTGGGAGGGGGGAATTACCCCAATGAGCAGTTCTTC.